This TCR beta chain appears in the sequencing data of a study of T cell changes during pregnancy in multiple sclerosis. V lost 5 bases to trimming and J lost 8 bases, with 7 bases between them. Germline CDR1 SEHNR, CDR2 FQNEAQ (reference sequence). This CDR3 spans 11 amino acids. Libraries were prepared by immunoSEQ multiplex PCR; TCRdb keeps only in-frame clonotypes and omits some of them. The table has around 83,000 clones, approximately 90% seen once. The sample consisted of CD4+ T cells from peripheral blood mononuclear cells, taken in the second trimester of pregnancy. This sequence originates from a female donor with multiple sclerosis, enrolled in a pregnancy study. The chain links TRBV7-9 to TRBJ2-1; D is undetermined. This chain's CDR3 is CASSRKHEQFF. In DNA, the CDR3 is TGTGCCAGCAGCCGAAAGCATGAGCAGTTCTTC.